What follows are 13 T cell receptor beta chains derived from one specimen sequenced in a study of shared clonotypes between healthy human individuals. The repertoire was sequenced with immunoSEQ multiplex PCR; TCRdb's copy has only in-frame clones and lacks some. This table has 2 million to 3 million clones, more than 85% appearing once. Sequenced: naive CD4+ T cells from PBMCs. The subset: CD45RA+ positively selected. The receptors derive from a man in his late teens or twenties in good health. Some clones in this sample may be carry-over from other donors' samples.

The rearrangement uses TRBV28 and TRBJ2-5; D may correspond to TRBD1 or TRBD2 (7 bases each). Germline V gene data show CDR1 as MDHEN and CDR2 as SYDVKM. The length of the CDR3 is 15 residues. V lost 3 bases, J lost 5 bases, and 16 bases lay in between. CDR3 in amino acids: CASSFGSGGAETQYF. The DNA of the CDR3 is TGTGCCAGCAGTTTTGGGTCAGGGGGGGCGGAGACCCAGTACTTC.

Worth noting for this clone: Other DNA sequences in the same sample also yield this CDR3. The chain is built from TRBV5-1 and TRBJ2-3, with D possibly being TRBD1 (5 bases). V was cut by 2 bases and J by 3 bases, with 7 bases left in between. Germline V gives CDR1 SGHRS, CDR2 YFSETQ. This CDR3 is 13 amino acids long. The CDR3 reads CASSFSGTDTQYF. In nucleotides, the CDR3 is TGCGCCAGCAGCTTTTCAGGGACAGATACGCAGTATTTT.

The rearrangement uses TRBV28 and TRBJ2-1; TRBD1 matches 9 bases. Trimming cost V 6 bases and J 7 bases; bases outside gene matches: 10. The germline CDR1 and CDR2 sequences are MDHEN and SYDVKM. The CDR3 runs to 15 residues. The CDR3 loop reads CASRAGTGRWNEQFF. The CDR3 nucleotides read TGTGCCAGCAGGGCTGGGACAGGGCGTTGGAATGAGCAGTTCTTC. The full variable domain, completed using reference TRBV28 and TRBJ2-1, is DVKVTQSSRYLVKRTGEKVFLECVQDMDHENMFWYRQDPGLGLRLIYFSYDVKMKEKGDIPEGYSVSREKKERFSLILESASTNQTSMYLCASRAGTGRWNEQFFGPGTRLTVL.

In DNA, the CDR3 is TGTGCCAGCAGCTTAGCCGGGACAGGCAACTACAATGAGCAGTTCTTC. It encodes CASSLAGTGNYNEQFF. The chain carries TRBV7-3 and TRBJ2-1, with TRBD1 matching 8 bases. The CDR3 is 16 residues long. The V segment lost 2 bases and the J segment 3 bases; nucleotides outside the gene matches: 6. Germline V CDR1 and CDR2: SGHTA, FQGTGA.

On this clone itself: This sample includes further DNA sequences coding for the same CDR3. This sequence joins TRBV9 and TRBJ2-3; D gene ambiguous. V was pared by 2 bases and J by 2 bases, with 6 bases between. The CDR3 totals 13 residues. Germline-derived CDR1 and CDR2 are SGDLS and YYNGEE. CDR3 DNA sequence: TGTGCCAGCAGCGTCCCGCCCACAGATACGCAGTATTTT. Its protein product is CASSVPPTDTQYF.

This clone was seen a single time. V is TRBV20-1 and J is TRBJ1-2; D is uncertain. The germline CDR1 and CDR2 sequences are DFQATT and SNEGSKA (reference sequence). CDR3 size: 11 residues. Trimming took 2 bases from V and 7 from J, leaving 8 bases between them. The CDR3 loop reads CSARRGIGYTF. The CDR3 DNA follows: TGCAGTGCTAGACGAGGAATTGGCTACACCTTC.

As regards this clone: Sequence at one end of the junction differs from germline and may be a read error. V and J are TRBV18 and TRBJ2-4; 13 positions agree with TRBD2. CDR3 length: 13 residues. The V gene's germline CDR1 is KGHSH and CDR2 LQKENI. This CDR3 is CASSPLGLAGVTF. The CDR3 DNA sequence: TGTGCCAGCTCACCCCTAGGACTAGCGGGAGTTACCTTC.

The CDR3 DNA reads TGTGCCAGCTCACTAAGGAGGGGTACTAGCACGGAGACCCAGTACTTC. This encodes CASSLRRGTSTETQYF. The chain uses TRBV18 and TRBJ2-5, with D maybe TRBD2 (6 bases). The germline gives CDR1 KGHSH, CDR2 LQKENI. The CDR3 totals 16 residues. With 4 bases removed from V and 5 bases from J, the gap between germline ends came to 20 bases.

This clone appeared a single time. The chain joins TRBV5-4 to TRBJ2-2; D gene unclear. The CDR3 contains 14 residues. V was clipped by 6 bases and J by 5 bases, with 14 bases between them. Germline loops: CDR1 SGHNT, CDR2 YYREEE (reference sequence). For the CDR3, the DNA is TGTGCCAGCACGCAATGGGGTGGGACCGGGGAGCTGTTTTTT. This encodes CASTQWGGTGELFF.

The rearrangement uses TRBV29-1 and TRBJ1-2; no firm D call. Trimming stripped 7 bases from V and 4 bases from J, with 16 bases between. The CDR3 is 13 residues long. Looked up from germline, CDR1 is SQVTM and CDR2 is ANQGSEA. In nucleotides, the CDR3 is TGCAGCGCTGACAAGGGTAACATCTATGGCTACACCTTC. Amino acid sequence: CSADKGNIYGYTF.

The genes are TRBV28 and TRBJ2-1; possibly TRBD1 for D (6 bases). Germline loops: CDR1 MDHEN, CDR2 SYDVKM. The V end lost 7 bases, the J end lost 0 bases, and 19 bases lay between the germline ends. This CDR3 is 17 amino acids long. CDR3 nucleotides: TGTGCCAGCACCAGGGGTGGCGGAGCAAGCTCCTACAATGAGCAGTTCTTC. The encoded protein is CASTRGGGASSYNEQFF.

A note on this clone: One end of the junction varies from germline; a read error may be responsible. This chain links TRBV7-2 with TRBJ2-1, with 13 nucleotides matching TRBD2. Germline V gene lookup returns CDR1 SGHTA and CDR2 FQGNSA. This CDR3 spans 15 amino acids. CDR3 region: CASSSGLAGPNAQFF. The CDR3 DNA sequence: TGTGCCAGCAGCTCGGGACTAGCGGGGCCCAATGCGCAGTTCTTC. Full variable domain (remainder filled in from reference TRBV7-2 and TRBJ2-1): GAGVSQSPSNKVTEKGKDVELRCDPISGHTALYWYRQSLGQGLEFLIYFQGNSAPDKSGLPSDRFSAERTGGSVSTLTIQRTQQEDSAVYLCASSSGLAGPNAQFFGPGTRLTVL.

The chain couples TRBV29-1 to TRBJ2-3; D is possibly TRBD1 (5 bases). Germline V gene sequence: CDR1 SQVTM, CDR2 ANQGSEA. This CDR3 contains 14 residues. Trimming shortened V by 4 bases and J by 0 bases, and 11 bases separated the two germline ends. CDR3 sequence reads: CSVVGVASTDTQYF. The CDR3 coding sequence is TGCAGCGTTGTAGGGGTGGCGAGCACAGATACGCAGTATTTT.